These T cell receptor beta chains were read from a single sample in a study of T cell clonotyping in hematopoietic cell transplantation. The data were produced by immunoSEQ multiplex PCR, yet TCRdb's version contains in-frame clones alone and is incomplete. This sample has around 12,000 clones, with about four fifths found just once. This sample comprised PBMCs, obtained 100 days after allogeneic stem cell transplant. These receptors were collected from a female patient aged 35-55 years who had an allogeneic stem cell transplant from a related donor, so T cells may come from the graft donor. Some clones in this sample may be carry-over from other donors' samples. CDR3s include the opening cysteine and the closing phenylalanine or tryptophan. Each record gives: V gene, D gene, clone size, CDR3 length, J gene, CDR3 DNA, CDR3 protein. D genes are given only for firm matches. The size of a clone is reported for some rows only, either as once, few or many, or as a class for expanded clones.

v_call: TRBV28; d_call: .; clone_size: .; cdr3_length: 14; j_call: TRBJ1-2; cdr3_nt: TGTGCCAGCAGTCTCCTCCAGGAGGTAGATGGCTACACCTTC; cdr3_aa: CASSLLQEVDGYTF
v_call: TRBV28; d_call: .; clone_size: .; cdr3_length: 16; j_call: TRBJ1-4; cdr3_nt: TGTGCCAGCAGTTTACGGGGGCCCACAACTAATGAAAAACTGTTTTTT; cdr3_aa: CASSLRGPTTNEKLFF
v_call: TRBV6-5; d_call: .; clone_size: once; cdr3_length: 14; j_call: TRBJ1-2; cdr3_nt: TGTGCCAGCAGTTCCCGGGGGCAGATCTATGGCTACACCTTC; cdr3_aa: CASSSRGQIYGYTF
v_call: TRBV6-1; d_call: .; clone_size: .; cdr3_length: 17; j_call: TRBJ1-2; cdr3_nt: TGTGCCAGCAGTGTAGTCACACAAGGGAAAACTAACTATGGCTACACCTTC; cdr3_aa: CASSVVTQGKTNYGYTF
v_call: TRBV11-1; d_call: .; clone_size: .; cdr3_length: 16; j_call: TRBJ2-1; cdr3_nt: TGTGCCAGCAGCTCCTCCGGGACCCGAAGGTACAATGAGCAGTTCTTC; cdr3_aa: CASSSSGTRRYNEQFF
v_call: TRBV13; d_call: .; clone_size: .; cdr3_length: 16; j_call: TRBJ1-5; cdr3_nt: TGTGCCAGCAGCTTAGGTGCGCAGGGTGACAATCAGCCCCAGCATTTT; cdr3_aa: CASSLGAQGDNQPQHF
v_call: TRBV19; d_call: .; clone_size: .; cdr3_length: 13; j_call: TRBJ2-7; cdr3_nt: TGTGCCAGTAGTTTTAGACAGTCCTACGAGCAGTACTTC; cdr3_aa: CASSFRQSYEQYF
v_call: TRBV7-9; d_call: .; clone_size: once; cdr3_length: 13; j_call: TRBJ1-1; cdr3_nt: TGTGCCAGCAGCTTAGTCCCCGGGGGTGAAGCTTTCTTT; cdr3_aa: CASSLVPGGEAFF
v_call: TRBV19; d_call: .; clone_size: .; cdr3_length: 13; j_call: TRBJ1-2; cdr3_nt: TGTGCCAGTAGTCGGGAGGGAAGTAGTGGCTACACCTTC; cdr3_aa: CASSREGSSGYTF
v_call: TRBV5-4; d_call: .; clone_size: .; cdr3_length: 15; j_call: TRBJ1-4; cdr3_nt: TGTGCCAGCAGGGGTTCAGGGGAAACTAATGAAAAACTGTTTTTT; cdr3_aa: CASRGSGETNEKLFF
v_call: TRBV7-2; d_call: .; clone_size: .; cdr3_length: 14; j_call: TRBJ2-3; cdr3_nt: TGTGCCAGCAGCTTAGATGTCAGGGCGGGAATTCAGTATTTT; cdr3_aa: CASSLDVRAGIQYF
v_call: TRBV27; d_call: .; clone_size: .; cdr3_length: 14; j_call: TRBJ1-5; cdr3_nt: TGTGCCAGCAGTTTTTCCCCCCGATCGGAGCCCCAGCATTTT; cdr3_aa: CASSFSPRSEPQHF
v_call: TRBV4-1; d_call: .; clone_size: .; cdr3_length: 14; j_call: TRBJ2-7; cdr3_nt: TGCGCCAGCAGCCATTGGGACACTTCCTACGAGCAGTACTTC; cdr3_aa: CASSHWDTSYEQYF
v_call: TRBV25-1; d_call: TRBD1; clone_size: .; cdr3_length: 16; j_call: TRBJ1-5; cdr3_nt: TGTGCCAGCAGTCCCGCGACAGGGGCCTCCGAGCAGCCCCAGCATTTT; cdr3_aa: CASSPATGASEQPQHF
v_call: TRBV10-3; d_call: .; clone_size: .; cdr3_length: 12; j_call: TRBJ2-1; cdr3_nt: TGTGCCATCAGTGAGTCGACTCCCGGGCAGTTCTTC; cdr3_aa: CAISESTPGQFF
v_call: TRBV30; d_call: .; clone_size: .; cdr3_length: 11; j_call: TRBJ2-7; cdr3_nt: TGTGCCTGGAGCGATCAATACGAGCAGTACTTC; cdr3_aa: CAWSDQYEQYF
v_call: TRBV6-6; d_call: .; clone_size: .; cdr3_length: 14; j_call: TRBJ2-7; cdr3_nt: TGTGCCAGCAGTTACTCGGAGGGGGCAAACGAGCAGTACTTC; cdr3_aa: CASSYSEGANEQYF
v_call: TRBV27; d_call: .; clone_size: .; cdr3_length: 14; j_call: TRBJ2-5; cdr3_nt: TGTGCCAGCTGTCCCGAGGGGCGGCAAGAGACCCAGTACTTC; cdr3_aa: CASCPEGRQETQYF
v_call: TRBV5-6; d_call: .; clone_size: .; cdr3_length: 14; j_call: TRBJ2-1; cdr3_nt: TGTGCCAGCAGCTTGGGGGCCGCCTACAATGAGCAGTTCTTC; cdr3_aa: CASSLGAAYNEQFF